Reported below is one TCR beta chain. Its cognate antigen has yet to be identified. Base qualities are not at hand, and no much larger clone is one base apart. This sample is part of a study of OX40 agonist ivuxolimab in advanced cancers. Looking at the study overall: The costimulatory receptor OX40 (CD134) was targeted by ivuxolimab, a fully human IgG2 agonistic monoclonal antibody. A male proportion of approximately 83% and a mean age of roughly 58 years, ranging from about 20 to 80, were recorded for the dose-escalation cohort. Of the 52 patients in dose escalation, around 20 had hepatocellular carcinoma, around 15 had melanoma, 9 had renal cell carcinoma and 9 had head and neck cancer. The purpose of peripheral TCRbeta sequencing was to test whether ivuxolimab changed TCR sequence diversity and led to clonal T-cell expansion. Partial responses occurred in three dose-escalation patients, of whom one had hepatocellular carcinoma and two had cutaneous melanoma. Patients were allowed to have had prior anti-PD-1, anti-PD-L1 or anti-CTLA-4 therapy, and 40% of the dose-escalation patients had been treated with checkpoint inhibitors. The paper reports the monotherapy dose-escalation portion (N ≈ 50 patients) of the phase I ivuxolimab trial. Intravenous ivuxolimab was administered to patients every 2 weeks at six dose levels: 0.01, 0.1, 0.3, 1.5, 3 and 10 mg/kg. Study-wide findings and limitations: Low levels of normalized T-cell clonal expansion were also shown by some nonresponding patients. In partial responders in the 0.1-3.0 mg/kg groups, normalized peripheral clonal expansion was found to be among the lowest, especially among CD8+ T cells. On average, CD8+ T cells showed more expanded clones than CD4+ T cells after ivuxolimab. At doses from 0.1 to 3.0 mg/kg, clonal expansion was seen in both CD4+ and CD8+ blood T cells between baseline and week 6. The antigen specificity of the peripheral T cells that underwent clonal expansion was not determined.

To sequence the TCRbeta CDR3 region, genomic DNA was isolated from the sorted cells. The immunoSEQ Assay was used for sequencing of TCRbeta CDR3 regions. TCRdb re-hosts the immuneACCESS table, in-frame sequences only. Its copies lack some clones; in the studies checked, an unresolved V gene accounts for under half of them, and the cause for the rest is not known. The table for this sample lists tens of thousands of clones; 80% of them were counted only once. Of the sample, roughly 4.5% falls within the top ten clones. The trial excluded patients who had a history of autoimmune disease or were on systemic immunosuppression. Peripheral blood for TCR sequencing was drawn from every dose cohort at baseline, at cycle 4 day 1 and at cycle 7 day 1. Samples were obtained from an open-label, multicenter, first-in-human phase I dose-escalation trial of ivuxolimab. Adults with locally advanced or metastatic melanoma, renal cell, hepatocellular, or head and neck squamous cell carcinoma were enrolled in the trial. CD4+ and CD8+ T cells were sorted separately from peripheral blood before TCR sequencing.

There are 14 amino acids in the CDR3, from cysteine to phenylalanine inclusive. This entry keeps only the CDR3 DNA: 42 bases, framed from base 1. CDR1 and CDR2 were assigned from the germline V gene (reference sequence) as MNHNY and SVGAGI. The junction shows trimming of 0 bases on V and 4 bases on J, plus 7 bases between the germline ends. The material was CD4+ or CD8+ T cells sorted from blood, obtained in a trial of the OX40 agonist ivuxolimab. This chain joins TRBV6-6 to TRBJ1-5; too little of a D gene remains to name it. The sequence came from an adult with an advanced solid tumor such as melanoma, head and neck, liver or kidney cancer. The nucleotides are TGTGCCAGCAGTTACTCGTCGCAGAATCAGCCCCAGCATTTT. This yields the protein CASSYSSQNQPQHF.